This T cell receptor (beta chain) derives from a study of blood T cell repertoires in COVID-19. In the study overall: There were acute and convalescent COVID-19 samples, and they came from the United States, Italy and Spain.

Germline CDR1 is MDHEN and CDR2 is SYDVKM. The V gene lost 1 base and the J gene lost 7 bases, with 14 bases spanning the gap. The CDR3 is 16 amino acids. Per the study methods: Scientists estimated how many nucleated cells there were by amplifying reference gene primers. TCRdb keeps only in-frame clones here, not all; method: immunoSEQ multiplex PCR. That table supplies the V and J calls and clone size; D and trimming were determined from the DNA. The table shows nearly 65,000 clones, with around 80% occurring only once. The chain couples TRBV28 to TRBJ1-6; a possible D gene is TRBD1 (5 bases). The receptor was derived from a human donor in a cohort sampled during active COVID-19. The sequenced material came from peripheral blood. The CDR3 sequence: CASSLSVRAGNSPLHF. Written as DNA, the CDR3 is TGTGCCAGCAGTTTATCTGTACGGGCAGGGAATTCACCCCTCCACTTT. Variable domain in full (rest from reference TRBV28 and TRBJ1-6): DVKVTQSSRYLVKRTGEKVFLECVQDMDHENMFWYRQDPGLGLRLIYFSYDVKMKEKGDIPEGYSVSREKKERFSLILESASTNQTSMYLCASSLSVRAGNSPLHFGNGTRLTVT.